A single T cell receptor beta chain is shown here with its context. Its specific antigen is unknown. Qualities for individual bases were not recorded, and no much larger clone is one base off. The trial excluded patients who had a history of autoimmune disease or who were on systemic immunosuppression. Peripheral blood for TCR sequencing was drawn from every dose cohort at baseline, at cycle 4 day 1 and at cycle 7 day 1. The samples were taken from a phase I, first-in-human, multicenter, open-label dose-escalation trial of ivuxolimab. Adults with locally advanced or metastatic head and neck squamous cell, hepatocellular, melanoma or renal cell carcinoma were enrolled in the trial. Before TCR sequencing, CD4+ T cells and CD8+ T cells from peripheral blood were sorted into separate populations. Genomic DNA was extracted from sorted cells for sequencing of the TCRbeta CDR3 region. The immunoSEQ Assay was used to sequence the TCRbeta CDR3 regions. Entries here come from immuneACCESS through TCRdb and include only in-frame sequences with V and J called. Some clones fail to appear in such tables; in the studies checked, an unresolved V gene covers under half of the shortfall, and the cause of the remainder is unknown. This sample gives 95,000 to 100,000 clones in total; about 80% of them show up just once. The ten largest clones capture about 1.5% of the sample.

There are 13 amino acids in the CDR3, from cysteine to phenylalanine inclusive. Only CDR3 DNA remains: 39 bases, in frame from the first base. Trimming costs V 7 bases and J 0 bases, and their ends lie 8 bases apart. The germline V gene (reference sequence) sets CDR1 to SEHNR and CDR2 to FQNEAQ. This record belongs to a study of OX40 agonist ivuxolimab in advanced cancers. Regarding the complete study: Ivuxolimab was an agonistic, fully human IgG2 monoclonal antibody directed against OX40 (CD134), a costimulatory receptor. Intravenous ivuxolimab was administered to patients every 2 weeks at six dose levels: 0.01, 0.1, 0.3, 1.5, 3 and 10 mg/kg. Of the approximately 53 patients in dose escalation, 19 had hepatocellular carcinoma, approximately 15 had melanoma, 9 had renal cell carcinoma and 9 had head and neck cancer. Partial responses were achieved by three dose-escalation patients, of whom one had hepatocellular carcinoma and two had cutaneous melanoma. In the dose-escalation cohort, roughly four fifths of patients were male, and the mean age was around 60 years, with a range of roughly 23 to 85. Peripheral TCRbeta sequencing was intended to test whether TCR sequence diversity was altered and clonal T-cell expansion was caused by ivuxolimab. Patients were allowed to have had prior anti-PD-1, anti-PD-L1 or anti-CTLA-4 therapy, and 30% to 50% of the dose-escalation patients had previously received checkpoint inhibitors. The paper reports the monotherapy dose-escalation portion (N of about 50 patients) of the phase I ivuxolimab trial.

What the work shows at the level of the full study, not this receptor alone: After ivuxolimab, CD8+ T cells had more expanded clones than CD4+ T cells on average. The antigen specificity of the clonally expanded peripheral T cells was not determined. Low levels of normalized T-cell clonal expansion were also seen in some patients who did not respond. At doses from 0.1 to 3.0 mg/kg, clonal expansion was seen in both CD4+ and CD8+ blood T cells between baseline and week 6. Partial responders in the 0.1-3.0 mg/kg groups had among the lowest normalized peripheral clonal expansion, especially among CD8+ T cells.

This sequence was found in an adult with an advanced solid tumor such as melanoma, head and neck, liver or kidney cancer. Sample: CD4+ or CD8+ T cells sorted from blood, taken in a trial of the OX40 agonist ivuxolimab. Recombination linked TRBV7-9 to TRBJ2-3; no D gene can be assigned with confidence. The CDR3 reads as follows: CASTPYSTDTQYF. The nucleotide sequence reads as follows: TGTGCCAGCACCCCCTACAGCACAGATACGCAGTATTTT.